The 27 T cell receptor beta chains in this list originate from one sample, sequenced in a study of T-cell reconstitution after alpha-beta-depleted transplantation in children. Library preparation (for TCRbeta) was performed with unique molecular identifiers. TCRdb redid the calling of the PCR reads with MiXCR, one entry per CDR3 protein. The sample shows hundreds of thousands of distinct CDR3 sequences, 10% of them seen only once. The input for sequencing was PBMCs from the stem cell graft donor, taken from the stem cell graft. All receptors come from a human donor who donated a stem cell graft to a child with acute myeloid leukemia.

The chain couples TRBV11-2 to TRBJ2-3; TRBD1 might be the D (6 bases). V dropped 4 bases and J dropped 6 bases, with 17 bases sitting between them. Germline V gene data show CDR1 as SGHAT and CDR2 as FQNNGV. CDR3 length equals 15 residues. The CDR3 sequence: CASSWGRGNRDTQYF. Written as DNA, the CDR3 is TGTGCCAGCAGCTGGGGCAGGGGTAATAGGGATACGCAGTATTTT.

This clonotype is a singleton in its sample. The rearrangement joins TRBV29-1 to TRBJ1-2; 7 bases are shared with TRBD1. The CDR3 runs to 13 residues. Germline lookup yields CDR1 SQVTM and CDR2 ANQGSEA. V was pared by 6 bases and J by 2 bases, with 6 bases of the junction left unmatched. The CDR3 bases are TGCAGCGTCGACAGGGAGGAGAACTATGGCTACACCTTC. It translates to CSVDREENYGYTF.

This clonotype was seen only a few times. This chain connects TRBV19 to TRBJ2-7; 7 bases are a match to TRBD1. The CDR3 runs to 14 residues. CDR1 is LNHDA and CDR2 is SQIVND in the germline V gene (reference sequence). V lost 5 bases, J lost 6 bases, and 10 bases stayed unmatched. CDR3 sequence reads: CASSHRDSGSEQYF. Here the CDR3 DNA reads TGTGCCAGTAGTCACCGGGACAGTGGTTCCGAGCAGTACTTC. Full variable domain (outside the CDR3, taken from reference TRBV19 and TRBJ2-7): DGGITQSPKYLFRKEGQNVTLSCEQNLNHDAMYWYRQDPGQGLRLIYYSQIVNDFQKGDIAEGYSVSREKKESFPLTVTSAQKNPTAFYLCASSHRDSGSEQYFGPGTRLTVT.

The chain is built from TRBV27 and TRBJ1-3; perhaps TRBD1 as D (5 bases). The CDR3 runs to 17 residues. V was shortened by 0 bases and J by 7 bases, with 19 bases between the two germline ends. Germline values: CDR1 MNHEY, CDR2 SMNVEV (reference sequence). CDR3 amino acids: CASSLSLATLGVNTIYF. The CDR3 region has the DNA TGTGCCAGCAGTTTATCCCTCGCCACCCTGGGGGTTAACACCATATATTTT.

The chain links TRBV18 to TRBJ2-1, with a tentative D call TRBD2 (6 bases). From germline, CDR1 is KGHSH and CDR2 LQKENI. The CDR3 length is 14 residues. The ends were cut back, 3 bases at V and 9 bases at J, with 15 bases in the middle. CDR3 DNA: TGTGCCAGCTCACCCTCGCCGACCGGGGGTGAGCAGTTCTTC. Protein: CASSPSPTGGEQFF.

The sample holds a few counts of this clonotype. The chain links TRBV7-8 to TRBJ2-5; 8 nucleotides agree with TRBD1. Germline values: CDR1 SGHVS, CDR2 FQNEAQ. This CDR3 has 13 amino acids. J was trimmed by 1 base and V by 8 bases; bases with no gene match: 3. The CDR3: CASGGQVQETQYF. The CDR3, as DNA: TGTGCCAGCGGGGGACAGGTCCAAGAGACCCAGTACTTC. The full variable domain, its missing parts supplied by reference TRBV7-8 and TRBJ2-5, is GAGVSQSPRYKVAKRGQDVALRCDPISGHVSLFWYQQALGQGPEFLTYFQNEAQLDKSGLPSDRFFAERPEGSVSTLKIQRTQQEDSAVYLCASGGQVQETQYFGPGTRLLVL.

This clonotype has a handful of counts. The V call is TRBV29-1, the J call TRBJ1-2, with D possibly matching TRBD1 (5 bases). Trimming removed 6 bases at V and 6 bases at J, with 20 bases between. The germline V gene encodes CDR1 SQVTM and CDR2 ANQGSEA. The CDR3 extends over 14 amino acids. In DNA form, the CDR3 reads TGCAGCGTAGCCCCCGGGGCAGGCTATGATGGCTACACCTTC. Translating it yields CSVAPGAGYDGYTF.

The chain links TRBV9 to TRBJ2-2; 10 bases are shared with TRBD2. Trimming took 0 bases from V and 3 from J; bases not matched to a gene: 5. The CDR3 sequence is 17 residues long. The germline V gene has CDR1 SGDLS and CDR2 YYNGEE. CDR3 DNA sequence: TGTGCCAGCAGCGTAGGGCTAGCGGGAGCGGACACCGGGGAGCTGTTTTTT. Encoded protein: CASSVGLAGADTGELFF.

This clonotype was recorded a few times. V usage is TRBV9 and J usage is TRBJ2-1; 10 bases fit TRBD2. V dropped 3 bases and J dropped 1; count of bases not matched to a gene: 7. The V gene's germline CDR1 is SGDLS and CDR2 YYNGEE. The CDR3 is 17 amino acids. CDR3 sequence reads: CASSGILAGSSYNEQFF. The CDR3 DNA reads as TGTGCCAGCAGCGGAATACTAGCGGGATCTTCCTACAATGAGCAGTTCTTC.

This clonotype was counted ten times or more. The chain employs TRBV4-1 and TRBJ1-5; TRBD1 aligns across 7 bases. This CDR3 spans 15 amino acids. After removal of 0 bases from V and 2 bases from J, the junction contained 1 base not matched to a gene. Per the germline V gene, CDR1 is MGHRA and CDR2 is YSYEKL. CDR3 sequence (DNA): TGCGCCAGCAGCCAAGAGCAGGGGGGCAATCAGCCCCAGCATTTT. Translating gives CASSQEQGGNQPQHF.

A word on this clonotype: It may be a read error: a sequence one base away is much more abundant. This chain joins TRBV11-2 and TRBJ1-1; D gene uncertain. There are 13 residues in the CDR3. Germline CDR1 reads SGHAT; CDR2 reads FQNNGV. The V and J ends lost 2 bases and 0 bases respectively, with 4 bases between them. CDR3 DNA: TGTGCCAGCAGCTTAATGGTGAACACTGAAGCTTTCTTT. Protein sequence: CASSLMVNTEAFF.

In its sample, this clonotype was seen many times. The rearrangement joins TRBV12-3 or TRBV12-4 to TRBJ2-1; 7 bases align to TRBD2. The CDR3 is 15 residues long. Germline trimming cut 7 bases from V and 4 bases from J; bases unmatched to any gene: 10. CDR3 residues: CASTKGSGGYNEQFF. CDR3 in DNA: TGTGCCAGCACGAAGGGGTCCGGGGGGTACAATGAGCAGTTCTTC.

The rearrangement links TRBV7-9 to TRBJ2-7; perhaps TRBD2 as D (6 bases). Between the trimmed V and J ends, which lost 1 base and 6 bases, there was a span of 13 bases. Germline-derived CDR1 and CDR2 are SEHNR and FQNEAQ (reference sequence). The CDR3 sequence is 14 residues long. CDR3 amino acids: CASSLVSREAEQYF. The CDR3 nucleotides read TGTGCCAGCAGCTTAGTCTCCAGGGAGGCCGAGCAGTACTTC.

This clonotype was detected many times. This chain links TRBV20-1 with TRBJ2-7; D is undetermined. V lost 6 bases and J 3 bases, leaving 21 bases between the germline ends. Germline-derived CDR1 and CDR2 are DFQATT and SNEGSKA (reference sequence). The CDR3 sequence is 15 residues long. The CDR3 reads CSARRPDLRNYEQYF. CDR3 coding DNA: TGCAGTGCCAGAAGACCGGACCTGAGGAACTACGAGCAGTACTTC.

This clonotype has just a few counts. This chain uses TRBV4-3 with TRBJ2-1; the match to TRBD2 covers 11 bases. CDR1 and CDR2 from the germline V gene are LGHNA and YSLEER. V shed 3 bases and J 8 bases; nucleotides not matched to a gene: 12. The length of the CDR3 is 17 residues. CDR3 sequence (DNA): TGCGCCAGCAGCCAGGGGTTAGCGGGAGGGCCCGGAGATGAGCAGTTCTTC. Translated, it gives CASSQGLAGGPGDEQFF.

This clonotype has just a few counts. CDR3 coding DNA: TGTGCCAGCAGCTTTTTTTCGGGACTAGCGGGAGGGACCTACGAGCAGTACTTC. Translated: CASSFFSGLAGGTYEQYF. The chain is built from TRBV7-8 and TRBJ2-7, with 16 positions matching TRBD2. Germline loops: CDR1 SGHVS, CDR2 FQNEAQ. Trimming took 3 bases from V and 2 from J; bases not matched to a gene: 7. The CDR3 length is 18 residues.

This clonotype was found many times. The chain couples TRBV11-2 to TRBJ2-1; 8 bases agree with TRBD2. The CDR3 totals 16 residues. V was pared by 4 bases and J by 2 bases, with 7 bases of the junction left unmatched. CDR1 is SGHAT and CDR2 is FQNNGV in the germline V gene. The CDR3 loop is CASSSHLAGTYNEQFF. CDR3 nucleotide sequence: TGTGCCAGCAGCTCCCATTTAGCGGGGACCTACAATGAGCAGTTCTTC.

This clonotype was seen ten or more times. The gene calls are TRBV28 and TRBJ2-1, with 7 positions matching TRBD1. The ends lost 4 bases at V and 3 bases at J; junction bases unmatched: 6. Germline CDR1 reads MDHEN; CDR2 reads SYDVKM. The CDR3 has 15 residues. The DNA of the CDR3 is TGTGCCAGCAGTTCCCCCAGGGGGATCTACAATGAGCAGTTCTTC. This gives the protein CASSSPRGIYNEQFF.

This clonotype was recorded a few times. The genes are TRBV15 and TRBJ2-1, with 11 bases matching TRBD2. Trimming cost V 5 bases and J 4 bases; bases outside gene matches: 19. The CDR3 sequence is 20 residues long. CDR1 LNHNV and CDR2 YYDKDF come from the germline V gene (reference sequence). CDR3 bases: TGTGCCACCAGCGGGAGGGTGTCGGGACTAGCGGCAAACCGTTACAATGAGCAGTTCTTC. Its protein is CATSGRVSGLAANRYNEQFF.

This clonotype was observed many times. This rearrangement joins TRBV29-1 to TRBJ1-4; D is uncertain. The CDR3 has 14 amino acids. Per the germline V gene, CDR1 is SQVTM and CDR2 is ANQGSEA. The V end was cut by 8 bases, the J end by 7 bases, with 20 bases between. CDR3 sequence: CSIQDPGGGEKLFF. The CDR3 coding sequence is TGCAGCATACAAGACCCGGGAGGAGGTGAAAAACTGTTTTTT.

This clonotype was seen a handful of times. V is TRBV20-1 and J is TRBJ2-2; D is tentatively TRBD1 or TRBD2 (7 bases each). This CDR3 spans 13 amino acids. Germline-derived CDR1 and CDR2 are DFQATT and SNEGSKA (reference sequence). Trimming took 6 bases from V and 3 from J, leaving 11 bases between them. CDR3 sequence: CSAQGGDTGELFF. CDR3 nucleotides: TGCAGTGCCCAGGGGGGGGACACCGGGGAGCTGTTTTTT.

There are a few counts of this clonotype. The DNA for the CDR3 is TGCAGCGCGGGGGGAGCAGGGGGAGAGACCCAGTACTTC. Protein sequence: CSAGGAGGETQYF. The chain links TRBV29-1 to TRBJ2-5; D possibly matches TRBD1 or TRBD2 (7 bases each). Germline CDR1 SQVTM, CDR2 ANQGSEA. The CDR3 is 13 residues long. The germline V and J ends were trimmed by 7 bases and 4 bases, with 16 bases remaining between them.

The CDR3 spells CASGSGTMNTGELFF. Written as DNA, the CDR3 is TGTGCTAGTGGTTCCGGGACGATGAACACCGGGGAGCTGTTTTTT. The rearrangement uses TRBV12-5 and TRBJ2-2; D may match TRBD1 or TRBD2 (5 bases each). Germline lookup yields CDR1 LGHNT and CDR2 FRNRAP. Between the trimmed V and J ends, which lost 4 bases and 1 base, there was a span of 10 bases. This CDR3 has 15 amino acids.

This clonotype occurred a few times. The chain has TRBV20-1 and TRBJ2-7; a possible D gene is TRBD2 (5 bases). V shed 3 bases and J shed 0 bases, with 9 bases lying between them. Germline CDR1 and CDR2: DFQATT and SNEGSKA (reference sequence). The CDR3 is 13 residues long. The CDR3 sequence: CSASSGISYEQYF. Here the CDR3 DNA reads TGCAGTGCTAGTTCCGGGATCTCCTACGAGCAGTACTTC.

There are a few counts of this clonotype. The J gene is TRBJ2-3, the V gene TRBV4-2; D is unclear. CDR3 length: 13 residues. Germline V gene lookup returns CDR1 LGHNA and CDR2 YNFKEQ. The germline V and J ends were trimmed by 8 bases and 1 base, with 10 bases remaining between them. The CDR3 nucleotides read TGTGCCAGCGGGATGGTGGGCACAGATACGCAGTATTTT. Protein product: CASGMVGTDTQYF.

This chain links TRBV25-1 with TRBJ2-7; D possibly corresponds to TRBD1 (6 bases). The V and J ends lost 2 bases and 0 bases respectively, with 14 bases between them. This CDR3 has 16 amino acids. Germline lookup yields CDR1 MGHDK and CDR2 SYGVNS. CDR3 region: CASSERSGQRSYEQYF. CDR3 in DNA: TGTGCCAGCAGTGAACGGTCGGGACAACGCTCCTACGAGCAGTACTTC.

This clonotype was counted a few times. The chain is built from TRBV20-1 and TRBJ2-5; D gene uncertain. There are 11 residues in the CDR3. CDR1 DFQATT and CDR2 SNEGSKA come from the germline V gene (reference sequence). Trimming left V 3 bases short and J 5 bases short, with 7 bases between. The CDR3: CSASLMETQYF. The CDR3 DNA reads TGCAGTGCTAGCTTGATGGAGACCCAGTACTTC.